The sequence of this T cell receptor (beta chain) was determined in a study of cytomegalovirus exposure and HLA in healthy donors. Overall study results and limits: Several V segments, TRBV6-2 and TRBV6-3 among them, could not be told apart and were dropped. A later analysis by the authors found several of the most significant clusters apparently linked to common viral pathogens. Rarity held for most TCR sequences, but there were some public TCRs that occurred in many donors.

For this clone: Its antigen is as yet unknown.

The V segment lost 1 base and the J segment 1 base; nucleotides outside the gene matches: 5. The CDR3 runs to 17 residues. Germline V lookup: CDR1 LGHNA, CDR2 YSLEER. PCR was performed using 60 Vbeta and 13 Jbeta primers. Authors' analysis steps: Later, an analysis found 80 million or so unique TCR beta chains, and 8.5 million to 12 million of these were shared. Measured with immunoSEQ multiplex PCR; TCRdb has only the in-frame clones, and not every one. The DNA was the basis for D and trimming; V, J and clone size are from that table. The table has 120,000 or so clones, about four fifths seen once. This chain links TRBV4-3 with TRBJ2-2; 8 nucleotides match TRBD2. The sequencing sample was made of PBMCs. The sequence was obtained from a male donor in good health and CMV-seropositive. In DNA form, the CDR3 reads TGCGCCAGCAGCCAAGTTTCTACTAGCGGGAACACCGGGGAGCTGTTTTTT. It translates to CASSQVSTSGNTGELFF.